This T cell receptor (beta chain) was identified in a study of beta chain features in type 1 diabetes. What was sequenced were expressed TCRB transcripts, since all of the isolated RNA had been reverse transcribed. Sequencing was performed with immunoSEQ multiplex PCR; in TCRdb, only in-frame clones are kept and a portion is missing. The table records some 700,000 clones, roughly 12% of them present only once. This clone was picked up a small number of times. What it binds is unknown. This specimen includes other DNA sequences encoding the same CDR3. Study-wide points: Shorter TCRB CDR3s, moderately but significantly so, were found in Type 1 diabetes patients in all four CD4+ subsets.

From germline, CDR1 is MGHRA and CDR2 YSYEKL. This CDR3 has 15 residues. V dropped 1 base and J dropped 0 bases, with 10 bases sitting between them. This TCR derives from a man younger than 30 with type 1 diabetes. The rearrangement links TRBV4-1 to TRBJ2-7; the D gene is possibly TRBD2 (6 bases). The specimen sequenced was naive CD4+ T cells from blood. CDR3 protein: CASSQGAGPSYEQYF. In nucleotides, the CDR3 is TGCGCCAGCAGCCAAGGCGCGGGGCCCTCCTACGAGCAGTACTTC.